One and the same sample provided the 6 T cell receptor beta chains below, sequenced in a study of T cell repertoires in cytomegalovirus infection. TCRdb itself ran the reads through MiXCR, one entry per CDR3 protein. Of fewer than 550,000 distinct CDR3 sequences listed, approximately 15% were seen once; the top ten hold under 30%. The sample was CD8+ T cells from PBMCs. These receptors were collected from a human donor in good health (CMV status not recorded). Some clones in this sample may be carry-over from other donors' samples.

Many counts were recorded for this clonotype. CDR3 coding DNA: TGTGCCAGCAGTCCAGGGGTACCCCGCACAGATACGCAGTATTTT. Translated, it gives CASSPGVPRTDTQYF. The rearrangement links TRBV6-5 to TRBJ2-3; possibly TRBD1 for D (6 bases). V gave up 5 bases and J gave up 1 base, with 13 bases separating them. The CDR3 is 15 residues long. Germline assignment: CDR1 MNHEY and CDR2 SVGAGI.

With respect to this clonotype: Sequence at one end of the junction differs from germline and may be a read error. This chain joins TRBV20-1 and TRBJ2-7; D not certain. Germline lookup yields CDR1 DFQATT and CDR2 SNEGSKA (reference sequence). The CDR3 totals 8 residues. The CDR3 sequence is CSARDIWF. The CDR3, as DNA: TGCAGTGCTAGAGATATCTGGTTC.

In this sample, this clonotype turned up many times. The rearrangement links TRBV7-8 to TRBJ2-1; D may be TRBD2 (7 bases). V was pared by 3 bases and J by 9 bases, with 21 bases between. This CDR3 spans 16 amino acids. Per germline, CDR1 SGHVS and CDR2 FQNEAQ. The CDR3 reads CASSFFAGAGRGEQFF. CDR3 DNA sequence: TGTGCCAGCAGCTTTTTTGCGGGGGCAGGTCGGGGTGAGCAGTTCTTC. Variable domain in full (rest from reference TRBV7-8 and TRBJ2-1): GAGVSQSPRYKVAKRGQDVALRCDPISGHVSLFWYQQALGQGPEFLTYFQNEAQLDKSGLPSDRFFAERPEGSVSTLKIQRTQQEDSAVYLCASSFFAGAGRGEQFFGPGTRLTVL.

This clonotype showed up just a few times. The V and J genes are TRBV27 and TRBJ2-3; 10 nucleotides agree with TRBD1. Losses at the gene ends were 8 bases for V and 3 bases for J; bases not matched to a gene: 2. CDR1 is MNHEY and CDR2 is SMNVEV in the germline V gene (reference sequence). The CDR3 spans 13 residues. CDR3 sequence: CASRQGATDTQYF. The DNA for the CDR3 is TGTGCCAGCCGACAGGGGGCAACAGATACGCAGTATTTT.

This chain joins TRBV27 and TRBJ2-7, with no clear D. Germline V lookup: CDR1 MNHEY, CDR2 SMNVEV (reference sequence). Trimming removed 5 bases at V and 1 base at J, with 9 bases between. This CDR3 is built from 13 residues. The CDR3, as DNA: TGTGCCAGCAGTCCCATCCAATCCTACGAGCAGTACTTC. Protein product: CASSPIQSYEQYF.

This clonotype was counted at least ten times. The chain carries TRBV7-9 and TRBJ2-5, with 8 bases that match TRBD1. V trimming: 3 bases; J trimming: 3 bases; junction bases outside the gene matches: 3. The CDR3 contains 14 residues. Germline values: CDR1 SEHNR, CDR2 FQNEAQ (reference sequence). The CDR3 DNA follows: TGTGCCAGCAGCTTTTCGGGACAGGAAGAGACCCAGTACTTC. Translation gives CASSFSGQEETQYF.